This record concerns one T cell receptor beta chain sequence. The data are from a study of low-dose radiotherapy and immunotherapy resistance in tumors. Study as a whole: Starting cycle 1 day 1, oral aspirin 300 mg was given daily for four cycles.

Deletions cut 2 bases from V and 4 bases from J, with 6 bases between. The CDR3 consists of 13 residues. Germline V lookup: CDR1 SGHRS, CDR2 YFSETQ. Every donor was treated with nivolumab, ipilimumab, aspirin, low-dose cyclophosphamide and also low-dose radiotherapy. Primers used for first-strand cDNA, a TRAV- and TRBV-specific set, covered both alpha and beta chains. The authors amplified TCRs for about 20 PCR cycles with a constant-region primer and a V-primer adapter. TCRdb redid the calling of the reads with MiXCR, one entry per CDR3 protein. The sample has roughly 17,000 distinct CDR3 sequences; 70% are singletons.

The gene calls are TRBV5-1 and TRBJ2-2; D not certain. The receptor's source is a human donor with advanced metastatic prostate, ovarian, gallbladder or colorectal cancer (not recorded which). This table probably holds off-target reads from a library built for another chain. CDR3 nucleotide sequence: TGCGCCAGCAGCTTAGCTCCCACCGGGGAGCTGTTTTTT. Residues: CASSLAPTGELFF. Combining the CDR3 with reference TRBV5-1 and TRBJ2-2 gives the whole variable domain KAGVTQTPRYLIKTRGQQVTLSCSPISGHRSVSWYQQTPGQGLQFLFEYFSETQRNKGNFPGRFSGRQFSNSRSEMNVSTLELGDSALYLCASSLAPTGELFFGEGSRLTVL.